This record concerns one TCR beta chain sequence. Its antigen is unidentified. The data were obtained in a study of PD-1 blockade in mismatch repair-deficient tumors. Study-wide points: Tumor-resident clones, often absent from pretreatment blood, expanded after pembrolizumab and then contracted.

The germline V gene encodes CDR1 SGDLS and CDR2 YYNGEE. The CDR3 runs to 17 residues. The V gene lost 6 bases and the J gene lost 6 bases, with 28 bases spanning the gap. Profiled with immunoSEQ multiplex PCR; TCRdb holds only in-frame clones, not every one. The data contain tens of thousands of clones, roughly 84% of them singletons. The receptor's source is an adult with mismatch repair-deficient cancer. The chain uses TRBV9 and TRBJ2-7, with D possibly matching TRBD2 (6 bases). Here the sequenced sample was PBMCs, taken before pembrolizumab treatment. The DNA for the CDR3 is TGTGCCAGCACCCCCTCTCCCGGGACTTTGGCCGGTCTCGAGCAGTACTTC. This encodes CASTPSPGTLAGLEQYF.